Below are 22 T cell receptor beta chains sequenced from a single sample in a study of T cell responses to AZD1222 COVID-19 vaccine (dated by TCRdb to the early 2020s). The time point label for this specimen denotes: baseline before first vaccination. Library preparation used the immunoSEQ multiplex PCR assay. In TCRdb, the immuneACCESS table is reduced to in-frame sequences with V and J assigned. These tables do not hold every clone; where another copy was compared, an unresolved V gene accounts for under half, and the others remain unexplained. The sample table lists under 200,000 clones, around 94% of them with a count of one. In total, the top ten clones hold approximately 0.64% of the sample. Material: peripheral blood, obtained on day 0 of AZD1222 vaccination. The receptors stem from an adult in good health.

This chain links TRBV11-2 with TRBJ1-4; 7 nucleotides line up with TRBD1. There are 14 residues in the CDR3. Losses at the gene ends were 1 base for V and 10 bases for J; bases not matched to a gene: 6. CDR1 SGHAT and CDR2 FQNNGV come from the germline V gene. The CDR3 is CASSLGQGEAKLFF. In DNA, the CDR3 is TGTGCCAGCAGCTTAGGGCAGGGGGAGGCAAAACTGTTTTTT.

The CDR3 reads CASSSGTLELNEKLFF. As DNA, the CDR3 is TGCGCCAGCAGCTCAGGGACATTAGAGCTTAATGAAAAACTGTTTTTT. The J gene is TRBJ1-4, the V gene TRBV5-1, with D tentatively TRBD1 (6 bases). The V end lost 3 bases, the J end lost 4 bases, and 16 bases lay between the germline ends. The germline gives CDR1 SGHRS, CDR2 YFSETQ. This CDR3 region has 16 residues.

This sequence joins TRBV4-1 and TRBJ1-4, with 7 nucleotides matching TRBD1. This CDR3 has 15 amino acids. V was pared by 4 bases and J by 6 bases, with 8 bases of the junction left unmatched. CDR1 is MGHRA, CDR2 YSYEKL, per germline. The CDR3 nucleotides are TGCGCCAGCAGCCGGACCACAGGGGATGATGAAAAACTGTTTTTT. Protein product: CASSRTTGDDEKLFF.

The V call is TRBV2, the J call TRBJ1-3, with D hard to call. Germline-derived CDR1 and CDR2 are SNHLY and FYNNEI. The CDR3 covers 14 residues. V was pared by 6 bases and J by 0 bases, with 9 bases between. This chain's CDR3 is CASSLAVSGNTIYF. CDR3 sequence (DNA): TGTGCCAGCAGCCTTGCAGTCTCTGGAAACACCATATATTTT.

The chain employs TRBV29-1 and TRBJ2-1; 13 bases are shared with TRBD2. Germline CDR1 reads SQVTM; CDR2 reads ANQGSEA. V trimming: 4 bases; J trimming: 10 bases; junction bases outside the gene matches: 1. The CDR3 covers 12 residues. CDR3: CSVVGLAGEQFF. DNA of the CDR3: TGCAGCGTTGTGGGACTAGCGGGAGAGCAGTTCTTC.

The genes are TRBV2 and TRBJ2-3; D gene uncertain. Trimming removed 2 bases from V and 3 bases from J, with 9 bases in between. This CDR3 spans 14 amino acids. CDR1 is SNHLY, CDR2 FYNNEI, per germline. CDR3 DNA sequence: TGTGCCAGCAGTGAAACTGGAGAGACAGATACGCAGTATTTT. Translated: CASSETGETDTQYF.

The chain uses TRBV28 and TRBJ1-1; D not certain. The CDR3 spans 15 residues. V gave up 8 bases and J gave up 1 base, with 17 bases separating them. CDR1 and CDR2 from the germline V gene are MDHEN and SYDVKM. As DNA, the CDR3 is TGTGCCAGCCAATGGAACCAGGAGACGAACACTGAAGCTTTCTTT. It encodes CASQWNQETNTEAFF. Full variable domain (remainder filled in from reference TRBV28 and TRBJ1-1): DVKVTQSSRYLVKRTGEKVFLECVQDMDHENMFWYRQDPGLGLRLIYFSYDVKMKEKGDIPEGYSVSREKKERFSLILESASTNQTSMYLCASQWNQETNTEAFFGQGTRLTVV.

The rearrangement uses TRBV28 and TRBJ2-3; D unclear. The CDR3 is made up of 15 amino acids. The germline V gene has CDR1 MDHEN and CDR2 SYDVKM. V lost 2 bases to trimming and J lost 2 bases, with 11 bases between them. The DNA of the CDR3 is TGTGCCAGCAGTTTAGATGCGGTCGCCACAGATACGCAGTATTTT. Translated, it gives CASSLDAVATDTQYF.

The chain recombines TRBV6-5 with TRBJ1-1; 7 nucleotides align to TRBD1. Germline V gives CDR1 MNHEY, CDR2 SVGAGI. The V and J ends lost 6 bases and 2 bases, in that order; junction bases with no gene match: 6. CDR3 length: 14 residues. The CDR3 region is CASRAGQYNTEAFF. DNA of the CDR3: TGTGCCAGCAGGGCGGGACAGTATAACACTGAAGCTTTCTTT.

The V call is TRBV6-2 or TRBV6-3, the J call TRBJ1-4; D may be TRBD1 (6 bases). In germline, CDR1 is MNHEY, CDR2 SVGEGT. The CDR3 runs to 14 residues. V lost 6 bases, J lost 4 bases, and 12 bases lay in between. CDR3 bases: TGTGCCAGCAGCAAGGACAGTAATAATGAAAAACTGTTTTTT. As protein: CASSKDSNNEKLFF.

The rearrangement uses TRBV15 and TRBJ1-4; perhaps TRBD1 as D (5 bases). Germline CDR1 is LNHNV and CDR2 is YYDKDF (reference sequence). Trimming removed 0 bases from V and 8 bases from J, with 19 bases in between. This CDR3 is built from 17 residues. The CDR3 bases are TGTGCCACCAGCAGAGACAGATCCGGGACGCTTCGGGAAAAACTGTTTTTT. It yields the protein CATSRDRSGTLREKLFF.

The chain joins TRBV27 to TRBJ2-7; D uncertain. From germline, CDR1 is MNHEY and CDR2 SMNVEV (reference sequence). V was pared by 3 bases and J by 5 bases, with 11 bases between. The CDR3 totals 13 residues. The CDR3, as DNA: TGTGCCAGCAGTTTTAGTGTCGGCAACGAGCAGTACTTC. It yields the protein CASSFSVGNEQYF.

This clone was found many times. V is TRBV11-2 and J is TRBJ2-7, with D possibly matching TRBD1 (5 bases). Trimming left V 0 bases short and J 3 bases short, with 9 bases between. Per the germline V gene, CDR1 is SGHAT and CDR2 is FQNNGV. There are 14 residues in the CDR3. The CDR3 nucleotides are TGTGCCAGCAGCTTAGATGGGCAGGGCTACGAGCAGTACTTC. Its protein is CASSLDGQGYEQYF.

CDR3 residues: CASRGFGETQYF. Written as DNA, the CDR3 is TGTGCCAGCAGAGGGTTTGGGGAGACCCAGTACTTC. The gene calls are TRBV3-1 (or the pseudogene TRBV3-2) and TRBJ2-5; D is undetermined. The germline V gene encodes CDR1 LGHDT and CDR2 YNNKEL (reference sequence). The CDR3 totals 12 residues. V dropped 6 bases and J dropped 5 bases, with 10 bases sitting between them.

The J gene is TRBJ1-2, the V gene TRBV19, with TRBD1 matching 7 bases. CDR3 length equals 12 residues. The V gene's germline CDR1 is LNHDA and CDR2 SQIVND (reference sequence). V was clipped by 4 bases and J by 8 bases; unmatched bases: 4. Written as DNA, the CDR3 is TGTGCCAGTAGTACAGGACAGGAGGGCTACACCTTC. Translating gives CASSTGQEGYTF.

This rearrangement joins TRBV7-9 to TRBJ2-7, with 10 bases matching TRBD2. Trimming cost V 5 bases and J 2 bases; bases outside gene matches: 6. CDR1 is SEHNR, CDR2 FQNEAQ, per germline (reference sequence). The CDR3 extends over 15 amino acids. The CDR3, as DNA: TGTGCCAGCAGCCGCCCGGGACTAGCGCCCTACGAGCAGTACTTC. This sequence encodes CASSRPGLAPYEQYF.

This chain links TRBV27 with TRBJ1-2; weak D call: TRBD1 (5 bases). Germline V lookup: CDR1 MNHEY, CDR2 SMNVEV (reference sequence). The CDR3 is 16 amino acids. V dropped 0 bases and J dropped 4 bases, with 15 bases sitting between them. CDR3 sequence (DNA): TGTGCCAGCAGTTTATCGGAGGGGCCAGGCCCCTATGGCTACACCTTC. Its translation: CASSLSEGPGPYGYTF.

The chain joins TRBV5-5 to TRBJ2-7; tentatively, D is TRBD2 (5 bases). There are 14 residues in the CDR3. V was trimmed by 2 bases and J by 0 bases, leaving 9 bases between them. Germline V gene data show CDR1 as SGHKS and CDR2 as YYEKEE (reference sequence). DNA for the CDR3: TGTGCCAGCAGCTTTACTGGGAGCTCCTACGAGCAGTACTTC. Translation gives CASSFTGSSYEQYF.

This clone was detected once. This chain uses TRBV29-1 with TRBJ1-5; no definite D call. CDR3 length equals 13 residues. Between the trimmed V and J ends, which lost 6 bases and 0 bases, there was a span of 9 bases. Germline V CDR1 and CDR2: SQVTM, ANQGSEA. CDR3 DNA sequence: TGCAGCGTCGCCGATAATAGCAATCAGCCCCAGCATTTT. The encoded protein is CSVADNSNQPQHF.

This clone appeared a few times. The rearrangement joins TRBV19 to TRBJ2-7, with a weak D call TRBD1 (5 bases). The CDR3 loop spans 15 amino acids. The germline gives CDR1 LNHDA, CDR2 SQIVND (reference sequence). Trimming stripped 6 bases from V and 0 bases from J, with 15 bases between. The CDR3 bases are TGTGCCAGTAGAAGCCTGGAAGGGGACTCCTACGAGCAGTACTTC. It translates to CASRSLEGDSYEQYF.

This clone was seen once. The chain joins TRBV12-3 or TRBV12-4 to TRBJ2-1, with D perhaps being TRBD1 or TRBD2 (5 bases each). The germline V and J ends were trimmed by 5 bases and 15 bases, with 20 bases remaining between them. This CDR3 comprises 13 residues. CDR3 amino acids: CASSPGRQSGVFF. CDR3 coding DNA: TGTGCCAGCAGTCCGGGGCGCCAAAGTGGGGTGTTCTTC.

This chain joins TRBV15 and TRBJ2-7; 8 bases match TRBD2. The germline V gene has CDR1 LNHNV and CDR2 YYDKDF (reference sequence). Trimming at V came to 0 bases and at J to 9 bases, leaving 1 base not matched to a gene. This CDR3 spans 12 amino acids. CDR3 sequence reads: CATSRDAGGQYF. The CDR3 DNA sequence: TGTGCCACCAGCAGAGACGCGGGAGGGCAGTACTTC.